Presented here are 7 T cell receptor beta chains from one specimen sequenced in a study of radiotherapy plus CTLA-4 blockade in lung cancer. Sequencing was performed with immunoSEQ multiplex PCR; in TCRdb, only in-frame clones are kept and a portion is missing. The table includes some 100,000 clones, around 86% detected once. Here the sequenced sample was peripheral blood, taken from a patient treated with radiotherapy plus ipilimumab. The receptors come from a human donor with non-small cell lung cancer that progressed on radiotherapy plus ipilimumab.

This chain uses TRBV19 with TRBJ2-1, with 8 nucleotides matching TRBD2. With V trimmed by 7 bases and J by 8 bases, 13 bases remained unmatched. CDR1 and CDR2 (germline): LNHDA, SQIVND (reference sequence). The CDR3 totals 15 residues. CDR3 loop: CASKRSSGMTDEQFF. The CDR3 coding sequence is TGTGCCAGTAAGAGGAGTAGCGGGATGACGGATGAGCAGTTCTTC.

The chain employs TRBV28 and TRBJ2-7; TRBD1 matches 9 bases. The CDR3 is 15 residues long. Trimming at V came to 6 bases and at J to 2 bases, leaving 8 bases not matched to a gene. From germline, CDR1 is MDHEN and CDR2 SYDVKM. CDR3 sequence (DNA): TGTGCCAGCAGAAGGAAGGACAGGGGTACCTACGAGCAGTACTTC. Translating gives CASRRKDRGTYEQYF.

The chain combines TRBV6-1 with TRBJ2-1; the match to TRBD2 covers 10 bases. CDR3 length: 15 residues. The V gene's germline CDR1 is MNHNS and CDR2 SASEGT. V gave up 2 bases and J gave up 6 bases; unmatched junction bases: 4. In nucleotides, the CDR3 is TGTGCCAGCAGTGAACTAGCGGGAGCGTCCAATGAGCAGTTCTTC. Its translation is CASSELAGASNEQFF.

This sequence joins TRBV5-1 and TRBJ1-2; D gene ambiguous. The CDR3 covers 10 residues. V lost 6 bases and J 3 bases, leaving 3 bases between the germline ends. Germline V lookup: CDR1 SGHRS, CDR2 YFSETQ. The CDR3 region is CASKYYGYTF. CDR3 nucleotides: TGCGCCAGCAAGTACTATGGCTACACCTTC.

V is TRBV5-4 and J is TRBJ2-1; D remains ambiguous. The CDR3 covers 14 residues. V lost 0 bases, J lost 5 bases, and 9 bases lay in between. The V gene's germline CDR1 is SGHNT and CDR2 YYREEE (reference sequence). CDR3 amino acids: CASSLGPDHNEQFF. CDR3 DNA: TGTGCCAGCAGCTTGGGACCGGATCACAATGAGCAGTTCTTC.

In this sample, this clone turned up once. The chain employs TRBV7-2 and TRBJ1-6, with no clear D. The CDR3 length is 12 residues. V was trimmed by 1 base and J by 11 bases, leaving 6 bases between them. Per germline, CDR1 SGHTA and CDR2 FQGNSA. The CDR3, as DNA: TGTGCCAGCAGCTTAGGACGTCCACCCCTCCACTTT. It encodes CASSLGRPPLHF.

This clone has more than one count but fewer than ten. In DNA, the CDR3 is TGTGCCAGCAGCTTACAACAGCACTATGGCTACACCTTC. Protein product: CASSLQQHYGYTF. The chain joins TRBV7-9 to TRBJ1-2; D remains unclear. Trimming removed 2 bases at V and 3 bases at J, with 7 bases between. The germline CDR1 and CDR2 sequences are SEHNR and FQNEAQ (reference sequence). This CDR3 has 13 residues.